The 10 T cell receptor beta chains reported below all come from one sample, sequenced in a study of cytomegalovirus exposure and HLA in healthy donors (dated by TCRdb to about 2017). The method behind the library was the immunoSEQ multiplex PCR assay. TCRdb re-hosts the immuneACCESS table, in-frame sequences only. Its copies lack some clones; in the studies checked, an unresolved V gene accounts for under half of them, and the cause for the rest is not known. The sample yields 150,000 to 200,000 clones; 75% to 85% were counted once. Roughly 13% of the sample comes from the top ten. The sample consisted of PBMCs. These TCRs come from a woman between 25 and 40 years old in good health and CMV-seropositive.

The chain recombines TRBV27 with TRBJ1-2; D is possibly TRBD1 (5 bases). V lost 8 bases, J lost 6 bases, and 16 bases lay in between. The CDR3 spans 13 residues. CDR1 and CDR2 (germline): MNHEY, SMNVEV (reference sequence). The CDR3 DNA reads as TGTGCCAGCCGAAGGGAAGGGGCGAATGGCTACACCTTC. Residues: CASRREGANGYTF.

The chain employs TRBV5-4 and TRBJ1-2, with D uncertain. The germline V and J ends were trimmed by 0 bases and 8 bases, with 14 bases remaining between them. The CDR3 is made up of 14 amino acids. CDR1 SGHNT and CDR2 YYREEE come from the germline V gene (reference sequence). The CDR3 here is CASSLDEGLGGYTF. The CDR3 DNA reads TGTGCCAGCAGCTTGGATGAGGGATTGGGGGGCTACACCTTC.

The chain carries TRBV6-1 and TRBJ1-2; a weak D match, TRBD1 (5 bases). V lost 4 bases and J 2 bases, leaving 17 bases between the germline ends. In germline, CDR1 is MNHNS, CDR2 SASEGT. The CDR3 is 16 residues long. The CDR3 coding sequence is TGTGCCAGCAGTGCAGCTTGGGGGGTAACCAACTATGGCTACACCTTC. The encoded protein is CASSAAWGVTNYGYTF.

The chain carries TRBV6-1 and TRBJ1-2; TRBD1 agrees at 7 bases. The trim removed 7 bases at V and 8 bases at J, leaving 10 bases unmatched. CDR3 length: 13 amino acids. Germline-derived CDR1 and CDR2 are MNHNS and SASEGT. For the CDR3, the DNA is TGTGCCAGCACCCCACGGGACAGCAGCGGCTACACCTTC. Its protein product is CASTPRDSSGYTF.

This rearrangement joins TRBV29-1 to TRBJ2-3, with TRBD2 matching 10 bases. V lost 6 bases, J lost 7 bases, and 10 bases stayed unmatched. Germline V gene data show CDR1 as SQVTM and CDR2 as ANQGSEA. The length of the CDR3 is 14 residues. The CDR3 bases are TGCAGCGTATCTCTAGCGGGAGAAGGGTATACGCAGTATTTT. The encoded protein is CSVSLAGEGYTQYF.

The chain joins TRBV18 to TRBJ2-7; 8 bases are a match to TRBD1. V was pared by 3 bases and J by 0 bases, with 10 bases of the junction left unmatched. Germline values: CDR1 KGHSH, CDR2 LQKENI. The CDR3 has 17 amino acids. The CDR3 loop reads CASSPGNLDRVSYEQYF. CDR3 nucleotide sequence: TGTGCCAGCTCACCCGGTAATTTGGACAGGGTCTCCTACGAGCAGTACTTC.

The chain has TRBV27 and TRBJ2-1; 11 bases map to TRBD2. Germline V CDR1 and CDR2: MNHEY, SMNVEV (reference sequence). The trim removed 5 bases at V and 6 bases at J, leaving 12 bases unmatched. The CDR3 is 17 amino acids. This CDR3 is CASSTSRSGREGNEQFF. For the CDR3, the DNA is TGTGCCAGCAGTACCTCCCGTAGCGGGAGGGAGGGCAATGAGCAGTTCTTC.

This clone was counted a few times. V and J are TRBV28 and TRBJ1-1, with 7 bases aligning to TRBD1. The CDR3 contains 14 residues. The V gene's germline CDR1 is MDHEN and CDR2 SYDVKM. J gave up 4 bases and V 3 bases, and 5 bases lay outside the gene matches. CDR3 coding DNA: TGTGCCAGCAGTTTGGAGACAGGGACCACTGAAGCTTTCTTT. Translated: CASSLETGTTEAFF.

This clone was recorded once. The rearrangement joins TRBV28 to TRBJ2-3; 7 bases fit TRBD1. This CDR3 contains 15 residues. V trimming: 7 bases; J trimming: 1 base; junction bases outside the gene matches: 8. The germline CDR1 and CDR2 sequences are MDHEN and SYDVKM. CDR3 protein: CASTRTGTGTDTQYF. CDR3 nucleotide sequence: TGTGCCAGCACGAGAACAGGGACAGGCACAGATACGCAGTATTTT.

The chain links TRBV2 to TRBJ2-4, with 7 bases that match TRBD2. Losses at the gene ends were 1 base for V and 2 bases for J; bases not matched to a gene: 2. Germline V gene data show CDR1 as SNHLY and CDR2 as FYNNEI. The CDR3 contains 15 residues. CDR3 residues: CASSEERDPKNIQYF. In DNA, the CDR3 is TGTGCCAGCAGTGAAGAGCGGGACCCCAAAAACATTCAGTACTTC.